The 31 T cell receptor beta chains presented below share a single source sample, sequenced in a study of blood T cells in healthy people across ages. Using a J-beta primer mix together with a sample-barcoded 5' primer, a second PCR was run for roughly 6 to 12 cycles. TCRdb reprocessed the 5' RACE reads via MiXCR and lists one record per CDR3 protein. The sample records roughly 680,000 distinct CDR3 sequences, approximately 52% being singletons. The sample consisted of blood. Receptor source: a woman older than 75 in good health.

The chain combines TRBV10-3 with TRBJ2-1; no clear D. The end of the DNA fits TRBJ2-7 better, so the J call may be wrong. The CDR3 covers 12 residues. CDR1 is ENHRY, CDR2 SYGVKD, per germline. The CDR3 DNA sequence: TGTGCCATCAGTGAGGGGTACAATGAGCAGTACTTC. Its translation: CAISEGYNEQYF.

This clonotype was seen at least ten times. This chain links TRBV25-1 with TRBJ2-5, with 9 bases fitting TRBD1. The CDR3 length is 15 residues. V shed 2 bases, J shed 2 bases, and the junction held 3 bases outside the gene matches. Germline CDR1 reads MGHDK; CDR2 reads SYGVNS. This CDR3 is CASSEIGTGQETQYF. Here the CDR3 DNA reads TGTGCCAGCAGTGAAATCGGGACAGGGCAAGAGACCCAGTACTTC.

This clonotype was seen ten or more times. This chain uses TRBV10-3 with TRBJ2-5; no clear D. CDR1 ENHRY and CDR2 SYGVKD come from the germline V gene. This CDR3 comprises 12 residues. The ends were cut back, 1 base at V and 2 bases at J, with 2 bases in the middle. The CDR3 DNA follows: TGTGCCATCAGTGAGTTACAAGAGACCCAGTACTTC. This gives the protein CAISELQETQYF.

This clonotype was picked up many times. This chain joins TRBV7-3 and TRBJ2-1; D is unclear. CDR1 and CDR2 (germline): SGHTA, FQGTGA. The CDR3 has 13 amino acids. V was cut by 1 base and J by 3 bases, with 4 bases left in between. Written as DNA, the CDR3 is TGTGCCAGCAGCTTAAACGACTACAATGAGCAGTTCTTC. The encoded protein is CASSLNDYNEQFF.

In DNA form, the CDR3 reads TGCGCCAGCAGCTCGAGGGGAGAACAGCCCCAGCATTTT. This encodes CASSSRGEQPQHF. The chain employs TRBV5-1 and TRBJ1-5, with D possibly being TRBD1 (5 bases). The germline CDR1 and CDR2 sequences are SGHRS and YFSETQ. Deletions cut 3 bases from V and 7 bases from J, with 11 bases between. The CDR3 consists of 13 residues. Supplemented by reference TRBV5-1 and TRBJ1-5, the full variable domain reads KAGVTQTPRYLIKTRGQQVTLSCSPISGHRSVSWYQQTPGQGLQFLFEYFSETQRNKGNFPGRFSGRQFSNSRSEMNVSTLELGDSALYLCASSSRGEQPQHFGDGTRLSIL.

This chain's CDR3 is CASSLGATGGGNEKLFF. The CDR3 nucleotides read TGTGCCAGCAGTTTAGGCGCCACAGGTGGTGGTAATGAAAAACTGTTTTTT. The rearrangement joins TRBV28 to TRBJ1-4; D may be TRBD1 (5 bases). CDR3 length equals 17 residues. CDR1 and CDR2 (germline): MDHEN, SYDVKM. The V end was cut by 2 bases, the J end by 4 bases, with 17 bases between.

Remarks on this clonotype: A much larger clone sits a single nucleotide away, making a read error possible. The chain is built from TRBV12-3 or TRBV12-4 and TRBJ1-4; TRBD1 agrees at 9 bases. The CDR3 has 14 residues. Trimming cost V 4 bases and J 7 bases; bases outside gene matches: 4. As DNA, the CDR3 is TGTGCCAGCAGTTACGACAGGGGGATTGAAAAACTGTTTTTT. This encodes CASSYDRGIEKLFF.

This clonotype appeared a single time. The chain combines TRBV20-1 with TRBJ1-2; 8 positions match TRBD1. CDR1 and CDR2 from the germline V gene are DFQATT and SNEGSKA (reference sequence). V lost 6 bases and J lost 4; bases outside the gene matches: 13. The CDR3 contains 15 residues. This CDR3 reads CSAGFDRGRGYGYTF. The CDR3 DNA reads TGCAGTGCCGGGTTCGACAGGGGTCGTGGCTATGGCTACACCTTC.

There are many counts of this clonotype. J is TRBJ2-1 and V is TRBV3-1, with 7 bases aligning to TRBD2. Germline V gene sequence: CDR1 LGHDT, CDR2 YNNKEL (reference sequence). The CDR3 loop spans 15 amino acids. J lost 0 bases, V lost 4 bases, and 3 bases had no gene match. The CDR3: CASSPPSGSYNEQFF. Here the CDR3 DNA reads TGTGCCAGCAGCCCTCCTAGCGGCTCCTACAATGAGCAGTTCTTC.

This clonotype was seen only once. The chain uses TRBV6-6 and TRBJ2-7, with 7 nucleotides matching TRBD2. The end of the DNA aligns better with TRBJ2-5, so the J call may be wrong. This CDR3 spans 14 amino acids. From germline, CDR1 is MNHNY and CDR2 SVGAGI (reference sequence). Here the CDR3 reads CASSYASGTETQYF. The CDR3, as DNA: TGTGCCAGCAGTTATGCCAGCGGGACGGAGACCCAGTACTTC.

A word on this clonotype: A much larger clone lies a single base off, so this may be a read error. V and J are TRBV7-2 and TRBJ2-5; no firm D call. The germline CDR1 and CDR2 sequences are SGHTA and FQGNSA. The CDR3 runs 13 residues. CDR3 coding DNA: TGTGCCAACAGCTTAACGTTACAAGAGACCCAGTACTTC. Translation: CANSLTLQETQYF. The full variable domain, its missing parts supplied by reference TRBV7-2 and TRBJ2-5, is GAGVSQSPSNKVTEKGKDVELRCDPISGHTALYWYRQSLGQGLEFLIYFQGNSAPDKSGLPSDRFSAERTGGSVSTLTIQRTQQEDSAVYLCANSLTLQETQYFGPGTRLLVL.

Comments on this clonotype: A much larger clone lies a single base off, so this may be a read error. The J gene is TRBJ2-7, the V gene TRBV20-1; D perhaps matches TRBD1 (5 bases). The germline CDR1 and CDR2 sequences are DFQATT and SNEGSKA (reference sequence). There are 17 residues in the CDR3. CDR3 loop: CSARDEVGQTSSYGQYF. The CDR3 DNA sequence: TGCAGTGCTAGAGATGAGGTGGGGCAGACGAGCTCCTACGGGCAGTACTTC.

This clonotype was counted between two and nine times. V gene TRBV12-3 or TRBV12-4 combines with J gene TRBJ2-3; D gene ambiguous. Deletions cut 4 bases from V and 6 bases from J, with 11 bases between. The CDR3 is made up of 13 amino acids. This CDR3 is CASSSYLGDTQYF. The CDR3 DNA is TGTGCCAGCAGTTCGTACTTGGGTGATACGCAGTATTTT.

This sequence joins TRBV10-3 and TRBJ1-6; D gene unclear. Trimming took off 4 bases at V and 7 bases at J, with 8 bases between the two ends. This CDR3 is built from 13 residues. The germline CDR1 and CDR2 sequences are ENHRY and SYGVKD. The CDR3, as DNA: TGTGCCATCAGTGTGTCCTCAAATTCACCCCTCCACTTT. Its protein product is CAISVSSNSPLHF.

CDR3 nucleotide sequence: TGTGCCAGCAGCTTAGGGCCTCAGAGCTCCTACAATGAGCAGTACTTC. This encodes CASSLGPQSSYNEQYF. The chain couples TRBV7-9 to TRBJ2-1, with D unresolved. With the DNA end fitting TRBJ2-7 better, the J assignment may be wrong. The germline gives CDR1 SEHNR, CDR2 FQNEAQ (reference sequence). The CDR3 length is 16 residues.

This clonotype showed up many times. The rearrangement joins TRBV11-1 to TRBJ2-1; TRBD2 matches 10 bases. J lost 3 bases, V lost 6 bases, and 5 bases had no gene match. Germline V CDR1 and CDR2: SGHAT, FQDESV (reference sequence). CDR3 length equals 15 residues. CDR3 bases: TGTGCCAGCAGTCCTCTAGCGGGGGACTACAATGAGCAGTTCTTC. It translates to CASSPLAGDYNEQFF.

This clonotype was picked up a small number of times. The CDR3 here is CASSPPTILAKNIQYF. CDR3 nucleotide sequence: TGTGCCAGCTCACCACCGACGATTCTAGCCAAAAACATTCAGTACTTC. The rearrangement uses TRBV18 and TRBJ2-4; D is undetermined. This CDR3 is built from 16 residues. V lost 0 bases, J lost 0 bases, and 9 bases lay in between. The germline gives CDR1 KGHSH, CDR2 LQKENI.

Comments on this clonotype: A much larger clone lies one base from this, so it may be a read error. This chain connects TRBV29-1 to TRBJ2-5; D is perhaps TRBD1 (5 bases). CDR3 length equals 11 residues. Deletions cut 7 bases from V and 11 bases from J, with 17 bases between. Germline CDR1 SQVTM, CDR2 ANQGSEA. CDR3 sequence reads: CSALLGDGQYF. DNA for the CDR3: TGCAGCGCTCTATTAGGGGATGGGCAGTACTTC.

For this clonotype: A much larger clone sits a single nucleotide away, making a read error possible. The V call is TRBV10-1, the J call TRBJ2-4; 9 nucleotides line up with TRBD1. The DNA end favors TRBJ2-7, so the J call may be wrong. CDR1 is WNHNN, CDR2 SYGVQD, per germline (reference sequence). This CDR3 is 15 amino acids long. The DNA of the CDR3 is TGCGCCAGCAGTGAGGCGAAGGGGACAGGGCCCGAGCAGTACTTC. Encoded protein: CASSEAKGTGPEQYF.

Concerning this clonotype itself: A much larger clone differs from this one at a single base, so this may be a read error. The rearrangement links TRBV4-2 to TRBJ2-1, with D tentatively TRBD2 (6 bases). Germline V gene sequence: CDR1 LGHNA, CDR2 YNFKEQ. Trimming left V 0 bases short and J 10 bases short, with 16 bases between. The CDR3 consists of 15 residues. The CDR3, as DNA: TGTGCCAGCAGCCAAGAGTGGGAGGCCTACTACGAGCAGTTCTTC. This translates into CASSQEWEAYYEQFF.

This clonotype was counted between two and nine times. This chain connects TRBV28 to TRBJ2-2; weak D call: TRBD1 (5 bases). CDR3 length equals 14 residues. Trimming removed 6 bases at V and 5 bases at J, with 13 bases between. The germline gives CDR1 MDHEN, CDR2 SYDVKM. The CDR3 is CASRGAGQTGELFF. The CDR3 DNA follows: TGTGCCAGCAGAGGGGCAGGGCAGACCGGGGAGCTGTTTTTT.

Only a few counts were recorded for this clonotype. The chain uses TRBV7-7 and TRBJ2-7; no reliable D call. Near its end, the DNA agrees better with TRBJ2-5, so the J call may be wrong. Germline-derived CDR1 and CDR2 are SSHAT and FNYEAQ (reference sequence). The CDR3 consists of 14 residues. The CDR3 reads CASSLRATQETQYF. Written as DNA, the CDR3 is TGTGCCAGCAGCTTACGGGCCACTCAAGAGACCCAGTACTTC.

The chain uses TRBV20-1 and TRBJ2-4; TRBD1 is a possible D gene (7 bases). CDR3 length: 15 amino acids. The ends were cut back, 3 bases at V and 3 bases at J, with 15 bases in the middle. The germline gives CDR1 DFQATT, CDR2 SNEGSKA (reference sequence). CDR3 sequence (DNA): TGCAGTGCTAGTCATGCGGGACAGCTCAAAAACATTCAGTACTTC. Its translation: CSASHAGQLKNIQYF.

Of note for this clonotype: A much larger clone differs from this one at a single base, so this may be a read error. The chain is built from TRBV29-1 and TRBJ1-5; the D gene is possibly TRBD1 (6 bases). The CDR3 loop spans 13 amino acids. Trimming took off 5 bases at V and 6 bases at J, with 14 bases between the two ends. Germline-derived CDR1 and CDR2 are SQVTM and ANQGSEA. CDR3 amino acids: CSVRQESSQPQHF. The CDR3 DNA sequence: TGCAGCGTTAGACAGGAGAGTAGTCAGCCCCAGCATTTT.

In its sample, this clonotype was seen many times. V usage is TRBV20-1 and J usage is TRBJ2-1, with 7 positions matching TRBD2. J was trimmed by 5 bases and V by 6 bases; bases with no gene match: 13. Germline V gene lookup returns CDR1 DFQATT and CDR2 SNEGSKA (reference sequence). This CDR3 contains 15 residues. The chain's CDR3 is CSAENGGRTDNEQFF. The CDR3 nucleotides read TGCAGTGCGGAAAACGGGGGGAGGACCGACAATGAGCAGTTCTTC.

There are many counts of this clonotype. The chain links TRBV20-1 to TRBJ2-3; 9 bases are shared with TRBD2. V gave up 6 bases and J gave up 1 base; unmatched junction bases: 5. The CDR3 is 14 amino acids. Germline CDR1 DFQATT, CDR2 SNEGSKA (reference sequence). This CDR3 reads CSAPTSGRTDTQYF. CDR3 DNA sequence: TGCAGTGCGCCGACTAGCGGACGCACAGATACGCAGTATTTT.

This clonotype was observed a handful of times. As DNA, the CDR3 is TGTGCCAGCAGCCAAGGGGGCCAGAGCTCCTACAATGAGCAGTTCTTC. Protein sequence: CASSQGGQSSYNEQFF. This chain uses TRBV28 with TRBJ2-1, with TRBD1 identical over 7 bases. CDR1 and CDR2 from the germline V gene are MDHEN and SYDVKM. The CDR3 loop spans 16 amino acids. Losses at the gene ends were 6 bases for V and 0 bases for J; bases not matched to a gene: 8.

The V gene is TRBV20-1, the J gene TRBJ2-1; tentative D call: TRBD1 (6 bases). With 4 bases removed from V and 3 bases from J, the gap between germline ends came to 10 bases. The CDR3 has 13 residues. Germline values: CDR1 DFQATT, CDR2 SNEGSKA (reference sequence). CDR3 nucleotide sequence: TGCAGTGCTATTCAGGGGAACTACAATGAGCAGTTCTTC. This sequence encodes CSAIQGNYNEQFF.

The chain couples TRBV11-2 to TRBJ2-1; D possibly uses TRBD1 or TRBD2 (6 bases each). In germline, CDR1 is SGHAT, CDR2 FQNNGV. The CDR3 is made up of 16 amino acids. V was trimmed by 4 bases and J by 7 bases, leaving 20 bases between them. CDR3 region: CASSSTRGRGLNEQFF. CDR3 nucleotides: TGTGCCAGCAGCTCCACGCGGGGCAGGGGCCTTAATGAGCAGTTCTTC.

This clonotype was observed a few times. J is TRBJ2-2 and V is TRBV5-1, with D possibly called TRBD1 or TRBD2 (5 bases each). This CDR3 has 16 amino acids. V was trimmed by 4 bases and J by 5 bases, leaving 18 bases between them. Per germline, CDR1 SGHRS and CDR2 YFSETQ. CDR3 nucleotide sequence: TGCGCCAGCAGCCTCGAGTCGGGGCCCAATACCGGGGAGCTGTTTTTT. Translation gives CASSLESGPNTGELFF.

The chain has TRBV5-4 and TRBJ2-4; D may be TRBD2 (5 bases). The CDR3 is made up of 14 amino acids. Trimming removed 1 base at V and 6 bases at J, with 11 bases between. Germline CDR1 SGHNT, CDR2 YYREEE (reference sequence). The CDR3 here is CASSLFGERNIQYF. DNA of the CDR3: TGTGCCAGCAGCTTGTTCGGGGAGCGAAACATTCAGTACTTC.